The 23 T cell receptor beta chains below all came from one sample that was sequenced in a study of control samples from healthy donors and cancer patients. The repertoire was sequenced with immunoSEQ multiplex PCR; TCRdb's copy has only in-frame clones and lacks some. The data contain approximately 150,000 clones, 75% to 95% of them singletons. The sequencing sample was made of blood. These receptors all come from a man in his thirties or forties in good health.

A few counts support this clone. The chain has TRBV7-8 and TRBJ2-7; 10 bases match TRBD1. CDR1 SGHVS and CDR2 FQNEAQ come from the germline V gene. The length of the CDR3 is 15 residues. V gave up 6 bases and J gave up 2 bases; unmatched junction bases: 7. CDR3 protein: CASRRQGALTYEQYF. DNA for the CDR3: TGTGCCAGCAGGAGACAGGGGGCCCTAACCTACGAGCAGTACTTC.

V is TRBV5-4 and J is TRBJ1-5, with D tentatively TRBD1 (5 bases). V was clipped by 3 bases and J by 3 bases, with 10 bases between them. The CDR3 length is 14 residues. Germline V gene data show CDR1 as SGHNT and CDR2 as YYREEE (reference sequence). The CDR3, as DNA: TGTGCCAGCAGCTCCGGGGCCACCAATCAGCCCCAGCATTTT. Its translation: CASSSGATNQPQHF.

This chain links TRBV5-1 with TRBJ1-6, with 8 bases aligning to TRBD1. Germline-derived CDR1 and CDR2 are SGHRS and YFSETQ. There are 15 residues in the CDR3. V lost 4 bases and J lost 11; bases outside the gene matches: 11. CDR3 sequence: CASSGQGPVGTPLHF. For the CDR3, the DNA is TGCGCCAGCAGCGGACAGGGACCCGTGGGCACACCCCTCCACTTT.

This chain joins TRBV5-1 and TRBJ2-5; tentatively, D is TRBD1 (6 bases). The CDR3 runs to 14 residues. Trimming removed 4 bases at V and 0 bases at J, with 10 bases between. The germline gives CDR1 SGHRS, CDR2 YFSETQ. The CDR3 nucleotides are TGCGCCAGCAGCCTTACAGGGAACCAAGAGACCCAGTACTTC. Amino acid sequence: CASSLTGNQETQYF. The full variable domain, its missing parts supplied by reference TRBV5-1 and TRBJ2-5, is KAGVTQTPRYLIKTRGQQVTLSCSPISGHRSVSWYQQTPGQGLQFLFEYFSETQRNKGNFPGRFSGRQFSNSRSEMNVSTLELGDSALYLCASSLTGNQETQYFGPGTRLLVL.

This rearrangement joins TRBV9 to TRBJ1-6, with TRBD1 as a possible D gene (5 bases). Germline V gene sequence: CDR1 SGDLS, CDR2 YYNGEE. V was trimmed by 3 bases and J by 10 bases, leaving 11 bases between them. CDR3 length: 13 amino acids. The CDR3 DNA is TGTGCCAGCAGCGAGGGGAGTAAATCACCCCTCCACTTT. This encodes CASSEGSKSPLHF.

This chain connects TRBV24-1 to TRBJ2-1; 11 nucleotides align to TRBD1. This CDR3 comprises 17 residues. The J segment lost 6 bases and the V segment lost 4 bases, leaving 10 bases of the junction unmatched. Per the germline V gene, CDR1 is KGHDR and CDR2 is SFDVKD. The CDR3 here is CATSDPIAGTGGNEQFF. The CDR3 bases are TGTGCCACCAGTGACCCTATAGCCGGGACAGGGGGCAATGAGCAGTTCTTC.

The chain uses TRBV29-1 and TRBJ1-2, with 7 bases lining up with TRBD1. Unmatched junction bases numbered 10, after V lost 6 bases and J lost 6 bases. Germline V gene lookup returns CDR1 SQVTM and CDR2 ANQGSEA. CDR3 length equals 13 residues. The CDR3 DNA reads as TGCAGCGTGTTTAGGGACAGCGGAGATGGCTACACCTTC. Translation gives CSVFRDSGDGYTF.

This clone was picked up many times. The chain combines TRBV24-1 with TRBJ2-7; D not certain. This CDR3 has 13 amino acids. V was trimmed by 3 bases and J by 5 bases, leaving 10 bases between them. Germline loops: CDR1 KGHDR, CDR2 SFDVKD. CDR3 loop: CATSDPRFNEQYF. In DNA form, the CDR3 reads TGTGCCACCAGTGATCCGAGGTTCAACGAGCAGTACTTC.

The V call is TRBV19, the J call TRBJ1-5; no reliable D call. This CDR3 is 16 amino acids long. Germline CDR1 LNHDA, CDR2 SQIVND (reference sequence). Trimming removed 3 bases at V and 5 bases at J, with 17 bases between. The CDR3 loop is CASSIRDTWAHQPQHF. CDR3 DNA: TGTGCCAGTAGTATCCGGGATACCTGGGCCCATCAGCCCCAGCATTTT. Supplemented by reference TRBV19 and TRBJ1-5, the full variable domain reads DGGITQSPKYLFRKEGQNVTLSCEQNLNHDAMYWYRQDPGQGLRLIYYSQIVNDFQKGDIAEGYSVSREKKESFPLTVTSAQKNPTAFYLCASSIRDTWAHQPQHFGDGTRLSIL.

This clone came up once. This chain connects TRBV7-2 to TRBJ1-5, with a possible D match to TRBD1 (5 bases). Germline CDR1 reads SGHTA; CDR2 reads FQGNSA. V was pared by 1 base and J by 7 bases, with 14 bases between. The CDR3 extends over 15 amino acids. The CDR3, as DNA: TGTGCCAGCAGCTTAGGTGGGGCGCAAGGGCAGCCCCAGCATTTT. As protein: CASSLGGAQGQPQHF.

The J gene is TRBJ2-3, the V gene TRBV3-1 (or the pseudogene TRBV3-2); TRBD1 agrees at 9 bases. Unmatched junction bases numbered 8, after V lost 1 base and J lost 3 bases. CDR1 is LGHDT, CDR2 YNNKEL, per germline (reference sequence). This CDR3 has 17 residues. CDR3 nucleotides: TGTGCCAGCAGCCAAGCCCTGGGACAGGGTAGGACAGATACGCAGTATTTT. As protein: CASSQALGQGRTDTQYF.

Here the CDR3 DNA reads TGTGCCAGCAGCTTGGCGAAAATGGGCTATGGCTACACCTTC. Encoded protein: CASSLAKMGYGYTF. V is TRBV5-4 and J is TRBJ1-2; D remains unclear. V was trimmed by 0 bases and J by 4 bases, leaving 10 bases between them. Germline CDR1 SGHNT, CDR2 YYREEE (reference sequence). This CDR3 contains 14 residues.

The V and J genes are TRBV7-2 and TRBJ2-7; tentatively, D is TRBD2 (6 bases). CDR1 is SGHTA, CDR2 FQGNSA, per germline. This CDR3 comprises 15 residues. Trimming left V 5 bases short and J 3 bases short, with 17 bases between. The CDR3 nucleotides read TGTGCCAGCAGCCAGAGAGGTTTTAGCGGCTACGAGCAGTACTTC. Translated, it gives CASSQRGFSGYEQYF.

This clone was recorded once. The chain links TRBV7-8 to TRBJ1-1, with D possibly matching TRBD1 (6 bases). V was pared by 4 bases and J by 4 bases, with 22 bases between. Germline CDR1 is SGHVS and CDR2 is FQNEAQ. The CDR3 consists of 17 residues. The CDR3 coding sequence is TGTGCCAGCAGCTCAAACCCCAGGGGTGTGGCTGGCACTGAAGCTTTCTTT. Its translation: CASSSNPRGVAGTEAFF.

In its sample, this clone was seen once. This chain joins TRBV12-3 or TRBV12-4 and TRBJ1-2; tentative D call: TRBD1 (6 bases). CDR3 length: 11 amino acids. Deletions cut 11 bases from V and 4 bases from J, with 11 bases between. The CDR3 spells CAARGSYGYTF. DNA for the CDR3: TGTGCCGCTAGGGGGTCCTATGGCTACACCTTC.

The CDR3 coding sequence is TGTGCCAGCTCACCAGAAATAGGGAATCAGCCCCAGCATTTT. Its translation: CASSPEIGNQPQHF. This rearrangement joins TRBV18 to TRBJ1-5, with D unclear. V was shortened by 2 bases and J by 4 bases, with 9 bases between the two germline ends. From germline, CDR1 is KGHSH and CDR2 LQKENI. The CDR3 is 14 residues long. The whole variable domain, filled in from reference TRBV18 and TRBJ1-5, reads NAGVMQNPRHLVRRRGQEARLRCSPMKGHSHVYWYRQLPEEGLKFMVYLQKENIIDESGMPKERFSAEFPKEGPSILRIQQVVRGDSAAYFCASSPEIGNQPQHFGDGTRLSIL.

The V call is TRBV10-2, the J call TRBJ1-4, with TRBD1 as a possible D gene (5 bases). The CDR3 is 15 amino acids. Germline CDR1 is WSHSY and CDR2 is SAAADI. Trimming cost V 3 bases and J 7 bases, with 15 bases left between them. The CDR3 region is CASSEIGGRFEKLFF. CDR3 bases: TGCGCCAGCAGTGAAATTGGGGGAAGATTTGAAAAACTGTTTTTT.

The rearrangement uses TRBV7-9 and TRBJ1-2; TRBD1 is a possible D gene (5 bases). V lost 4 bases, J lost 8 bases, and 11 bases lay in between. Germline V gene sequence: CDR1 SEHNR, CDR2 FQNEAQ (reference sequence). The CDR3 is 12 residues long. The CDR3 DNA sequence: TGTGCCAGCAGCTGGGGCGGGGACGGCTACACCTTC. Translation gives CASSWGGDGYTF.

The chain couples TRBV6-5 to TRBJ2-2; D unclear. With 6 bases removed from V and 8 bases from J, the gap between germline ends came to 10 bases. The CDR3 contains 12 residues. The V gene's germline CDR1 is MNHEY and CDR2 SVGAGI. Written as DNA, the CDR3 is TGTGCCAGCAGCCCCGACATGGGGGAGCTGTTTTTT. Its protein product is CASSPDMGELFF.

Only one count was recorded for this clone. The V and J genes are TRBV28 and TRBJ2-4, with TRBD1 identical over 7 bases. The CDR3 extends over 13 amino acids. Germline trimming cut 7 bases from V and 4 bases from J; bases unmatched to any gene: 4. Per the germline V gene, CDR1 is MDHEN and CDR2 is SYDVKM. The chain's CDR3 is CASNEGAKNIQYF. CDR3 nucleotides: TGTGCCAGCAACGAGGGGGCGAAAAACATTCAGTACTTC.

The chain uses TRBV5-8 and TRBJ2-3; 8 bases align to TRBD2. Germline V CDR1 and CDR2: SGHTS, YDEGEE. The V gene end was trimmed by 2 bases and the J gene end by 2 bases; junction bases not matched to a gene: 13. The CDR3 is made up of 18 amino acids. For the CDR3, the DNA is TGTGCCAGCAGCTTTATAACCCAGCGGGGGCCTACCACAGATACGCAGTATTTT. This translates into CASSFITQRGPTTDTQYF.

The rearrangement joins TRBV6-5 to TRBJ2-7, with D unclear. The V end was cut by 6 bases, the J end by 6 bases, with 9 bases between. The length of the CDR3 is 11 residues. Germline V gene sequence: CDR1 MNHEY, CDR2 SVGAGI. CDR3 sequence: CASRGSAEQYF. The CDR3 DNA is TGTGCCAGCAGGGGTTCGGCCGAGCAGTACTTC.

The CDR3 loop reads CASSEKGAPTEAFF. CDR3 DNA: TGTGCCAGCAGTGAAAAGGGGGCGCCCACTGAAGCTTTCTTT. The V call is TRBV2, the J call TRBJ1-1; 7 positions agree with TRBD1. Germline V gene data show CDR1 as SNHLY and CDR2 as FYNNEI. Trimming took 2 bases from V and 4 from J; bases not matched to a gene: 4. The length of the CDR3 is 14 residues.